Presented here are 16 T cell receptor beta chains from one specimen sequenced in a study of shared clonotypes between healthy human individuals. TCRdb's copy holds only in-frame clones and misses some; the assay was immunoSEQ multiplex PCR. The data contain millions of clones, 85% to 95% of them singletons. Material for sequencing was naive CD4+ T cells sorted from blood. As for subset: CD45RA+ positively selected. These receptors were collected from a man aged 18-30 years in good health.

The CDR3 DNA sequence: TGTGCCAGCTCACAAAGCGCGAACACTGAAGCTTTCTTT. Encoded protein: CASSQSANTEAFF. V usage is TRBV18 and J usage is TRBJ1-1; D gene ambiguous. Per germline, CDR1 KGHSH and CDR2 LQKENI. Trimming took off 4 bases at V and 1 base at J, with 7 bases between the two ends. This CDR3 region has 13 residues.

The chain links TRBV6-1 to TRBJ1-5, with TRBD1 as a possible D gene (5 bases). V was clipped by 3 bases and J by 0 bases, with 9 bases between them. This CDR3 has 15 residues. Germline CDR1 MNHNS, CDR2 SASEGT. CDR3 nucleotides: TGTGCCAGCAGTGAGAACAGGCTTAGCAATCAGCCCCAGCATTTT. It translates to CASSENRLSNQPQHF.

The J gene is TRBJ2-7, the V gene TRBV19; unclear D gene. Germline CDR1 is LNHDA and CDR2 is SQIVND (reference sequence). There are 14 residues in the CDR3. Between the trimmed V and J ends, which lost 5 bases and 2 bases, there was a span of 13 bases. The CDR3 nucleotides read TGTGCCAGTAGTTACGACTCCGCGGCCTACGAGCAGTACTTC. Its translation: CASSYDSAAYEQYF.

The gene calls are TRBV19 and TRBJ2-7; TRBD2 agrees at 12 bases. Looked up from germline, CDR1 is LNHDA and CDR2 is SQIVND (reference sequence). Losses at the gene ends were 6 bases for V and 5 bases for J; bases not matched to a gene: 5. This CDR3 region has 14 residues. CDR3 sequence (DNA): TGTGCCAGTAGACTAGCGGGAGGAGGTGACGAGCAGTACTTC. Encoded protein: CASRLAGGGDEQYF.

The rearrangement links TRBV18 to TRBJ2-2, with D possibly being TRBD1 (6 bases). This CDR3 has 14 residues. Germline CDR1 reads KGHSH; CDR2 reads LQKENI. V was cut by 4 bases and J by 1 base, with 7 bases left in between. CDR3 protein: CASSLGQNTGELFF. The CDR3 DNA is TGTGCCAGCTCACTGGGACAGAACACCGGGGAGCTGTTTTTT.

This chain's CDR3 is CASSLWRQGQNYGYTF. CDR3 coding DNA: TGTGCCAGCAGTTTATGGAGACAGGGCCAAAACTATGGCTACACCTTC. V usage is TRBV28 and J usage is TRBJ1-2; 7 bases line up with TRBD1. The CDR3 extends over 16 amino acids. CDR1 and CDR2 (germline): MDHEN, SYDVKM. V gave up 0 bases and J gave up 2 bases; unmatched junction bases: 6.

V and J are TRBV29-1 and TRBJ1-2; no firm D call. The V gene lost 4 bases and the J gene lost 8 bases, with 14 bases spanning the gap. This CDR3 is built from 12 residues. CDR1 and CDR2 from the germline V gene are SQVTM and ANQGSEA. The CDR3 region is CSVGTVDKGYTF. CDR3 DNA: TGCAGCGTTGGGACGGTGGATAAGGGCTACACCTTC.

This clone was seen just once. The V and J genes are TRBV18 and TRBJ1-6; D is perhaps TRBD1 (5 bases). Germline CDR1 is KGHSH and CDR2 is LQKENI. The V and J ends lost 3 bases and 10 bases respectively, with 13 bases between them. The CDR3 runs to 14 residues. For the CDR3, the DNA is TGTGCCAGCTCACCGCTGGGCCAGGGATCACCCCTCCACTTT. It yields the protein CASSPLGQGSPLHF.

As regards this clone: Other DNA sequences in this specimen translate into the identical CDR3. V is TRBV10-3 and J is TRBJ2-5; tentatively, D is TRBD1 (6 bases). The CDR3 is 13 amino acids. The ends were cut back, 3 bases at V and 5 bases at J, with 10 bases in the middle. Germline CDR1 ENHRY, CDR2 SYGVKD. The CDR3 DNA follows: TGTGCCATCAGTGAAACAGGGCCGGAGACCCAGTACTTC. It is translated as CAISETGPETQYF.

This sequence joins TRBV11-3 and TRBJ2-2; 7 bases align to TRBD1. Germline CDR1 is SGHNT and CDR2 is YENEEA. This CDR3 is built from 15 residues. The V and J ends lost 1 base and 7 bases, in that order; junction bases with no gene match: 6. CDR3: CASSLGQGYGGELFF. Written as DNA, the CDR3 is TGTGCCAGCAGCTTAGGACAGGGCTATGGCGGGGAGCTGTTTTTT.

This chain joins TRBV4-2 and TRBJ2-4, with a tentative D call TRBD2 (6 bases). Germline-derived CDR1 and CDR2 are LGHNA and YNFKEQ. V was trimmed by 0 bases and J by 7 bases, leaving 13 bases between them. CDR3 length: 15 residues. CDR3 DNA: TGTGCCAGCAGCCAAGATCCCCTACTAGCCAACATTCAGTACTTC. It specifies CASSQDPLLANIQYF.

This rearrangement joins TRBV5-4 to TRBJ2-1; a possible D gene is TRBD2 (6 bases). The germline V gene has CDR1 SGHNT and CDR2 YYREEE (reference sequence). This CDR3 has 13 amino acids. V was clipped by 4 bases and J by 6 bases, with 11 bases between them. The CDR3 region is CASSMAGGNEQFF. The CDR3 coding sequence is TGTGCCAGCAGCATGGCCGGGGGCAATGAGCAGTTCTTC.

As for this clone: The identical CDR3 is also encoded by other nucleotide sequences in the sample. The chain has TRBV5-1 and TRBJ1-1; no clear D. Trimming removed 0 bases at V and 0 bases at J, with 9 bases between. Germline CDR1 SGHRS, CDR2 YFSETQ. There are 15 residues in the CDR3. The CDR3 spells CASSLGGLMNTEAFF. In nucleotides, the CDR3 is TGCGCCAGCAGCTTGGGGGGTCTAATGAACACTGAAGCTTTCTTT.

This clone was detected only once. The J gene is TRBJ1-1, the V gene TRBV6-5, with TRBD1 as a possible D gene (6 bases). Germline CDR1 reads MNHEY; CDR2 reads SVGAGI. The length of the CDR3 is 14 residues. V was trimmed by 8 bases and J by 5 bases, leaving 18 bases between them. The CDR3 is CASFPGGQRTEAFF. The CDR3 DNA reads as TGTGCCAGCTTCCCCGGGGGGCAACGGACTGAAGCTTTCTTT.

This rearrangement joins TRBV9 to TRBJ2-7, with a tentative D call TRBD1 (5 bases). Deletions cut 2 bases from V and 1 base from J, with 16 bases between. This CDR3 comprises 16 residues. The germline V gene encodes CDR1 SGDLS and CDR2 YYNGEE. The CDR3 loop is CASSVLDNHPSYEQYF. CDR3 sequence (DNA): TGTGCCAGCAGCGTTCTGGACAACCATCCTTCCTACGAGCAGTACTTC.

The CDR3 spells CASSSGGLGGNEQFF. CDR3 DNA sequence: TGTGCCAGCAGCTCGGGGGGATTGGGCGGGAATGAGCAGTTCTTC. This rearrangement joins TRBV5-4 to TRBJ2-1; 7 bases are shared with TRBD2. Germline V CDR1 and CDR2: SGHNT, YYREEE (reference sequence). V dropped 3 bases and J dropped 7; count of bases not matched to a gene: 10. CDR3 size: 15 residues.